The 21 T cell receptor beta chains below come from one sample, sequenced in a study of blood T cells in healthy people across ages. For the second PCR, which ran for about 7 to 12 cycles, a sample-barcoded 5' primer and a J-beta primer mix were used. Using its own MiXCR run on the 5' RACE reads, TCRdb lists one record per CDR3 protein. The sample records roughly 2 million distinct CDR3 sequences, around half being singletons. What was sequenced was blood. These TCRs come from a woman in her thirties or forties in good health.

The V call is TRBV4-1, the J call TRBJ2-7; the D gene is possibly TRBD2 (6 bases). The CDR3 sequence is 16 residues long. In germline, CDR1 is MGHRA, CDR2 YSYEKL. V was cut by 3 bases and J by 0 bases, with 15 bases left in between. In DNA, the CDR3 is TGCGCCAGCAGCCAGAATATCGCGGGGAGCTCCTACGAGCAGTACTTC. Encoded protein: CASSQNIAGSSYEQYF.

This clonotype was picked up one time. This chain joins TRBV2 and TRBJ2-3; 7 positions agree with TRBD1. V was clipped by 7 bases and J by 2 bases; unmatched bases: 3. This CDR3 contains 13 residues. Germline V gene sequence: CDR1 SNHLY, CDR2 FYNNEI. In DNA, the CDR3 is TGTGCCAGCACGGGACAGATCACAGATACGCAGTATTTT. Protein product: CASTGQITDTQYF.

Turning to this clonotype: At one boundary the junction diverges from the germline segment, which might be a read error. The genes are TRBV7-2 and TRBJ1-2; the D gene is possibly TRBD1 (6 bases). This CDR3 is built from 16 residues. Germline loops: CDR1 SGHTA, CDR2 FQGNSA. The CDR3 DNA is TGTGCCAGCAGCCCAGAGCCGGGCAGGGGTAACCATGGCTACACCTTC. This translates into CASSPEPGRGNHGYTF.

This clonotype was picked up a small number of times. The V call is TRBV4-1, the J call TRBJ2-7; TRBD2 agrees at 8 bases. Trimming at V came to 5 bases and at J to 0 bases, leaving 6 bases not matched to a gene. Germline V gene lookup returns CDR1 MGHRA and CDR2 YSYEKL. This CDR3 region has 15 residues. The CDR3 DNA reads as TGCGCCAGCAGCGATAGCGGGAAAAGCTCCTACGAGCAGTACTTC. Amino acids: CASSDSGKSSYEQYF.

V gene TRBV12-3 or TRBV12-4 combines with J gene TRBJ2-1; D is undetermined. The V end lost 5 bases, the J end lost 4 bases, and 12 bases lay between the germline ends. The length of the CDR3 is 14 residues. The CDR3 region is CASSPQVGYNEQFF. The DNA for the CDR3 is TGTGCCAGCAGTCCCCAAGTAGGGTACAATGAGCAGTTCTTC.

The chain combines TRBV12-3 or TRBV12-4 with TRBJ2-5; 12 bases are a match to TRBD2. The ends lost 6 bases at V and 3 bases at J; junction bases unmatched: 11. The CDR3 spans 17 residues. The CDR3 protein is CASSPLAGGPSEETQYF. The CDR3 DNA reads TGTGCCAGCAGCCCCCTAGCGGGGGGGCCGTCAGAAGAGACCCAGTACTTC.

This clonotype was observed a handful of times. This chain connects TRBV7-2 to TRBJ2-5; unclear D gene. V dropped 5 bases and J dropped 4 bases, with 8 bases sitting between them. Germline V gene lookup returns CDR1 SGHTA and CDR2 FQGNSA. This CDR3 is 12 amino acids long. The CDR3 loop reads CASSPDSETQYF. The DNA for the CDR3 is TGTGCCAGCAGCCCGGATTCAGAGACCCAGTACTTC.

This clonotype appeared a few times. The CDR3 bases are TGTGCCAGCAGCTTTTACGGATCGGGATCCCCTGGGGCCAACGTCCTGACTTTC. It specifies CASSFYGSGSPGANVLTF. The chain is built from TRBV5-5 and TRBJ2-6; TRBD2 might be the D (5 bases). The length of the CDR3 is 18 residues. Germline V lookup: CDR1 SGHKS, CDR2 YYEKEE (reference sequence). Between the trimmed V and J ends, which lost 2 bases and 2 bases, there was a span of 17 bases.

The rearrangement links TRBV5-5 to TRBJ1-2; TRBD1 might be the D (6 bases). The V gene's germline CDR1 is SGHKS and CDR2 YYEKEE (reference sequence). The CDR3 consists of 14 residues. V lost 3 bases and J lost 4, with 13 bases in between. The CDR3 sequence is CASSSGQNFYGYTF. The DNA of the CDR3 is TGTGCCAGCAGCTCTGGACAGAACTTCTATGGCTACACCTTC.

With respect to this clonotype: At one end the junction does not follow the germline gene, possibly because of a read error. The chain employs TRBV28 and TRBJ2-3, with D perhaps TRBD2 (7 bases). The CDR3 has 17 amino acids. Germline V gene sequence: CDR1 MDHEN, CDR2 SYDVKM. CDR3 nucleotides: TGTGCCAGCAGTTATCTTGGAGGTGGGGGGGGCGCAGATACGCTGTATTTT. Residues: CASSYLGGGGGADTLYF.

There are a few counts of this clonotype. CDR3 protein: CASSETGRSYGYTF. CDR3 nucleotides: TGTGCCAGCAGTGAGACTGGCAGAAGCTATGGCTACACCTTC. The V call is TRBV25-1, the J call TRBJ1-2; D is ambiguous. Germline V gene data show CDR1 as MGHDK and CDR2 as SYGVNS. V lost 3 bases and J lost 4, with 12 bases in between. This CDR3 is 14 amino acids long.

The J gene is TRBJ1-5, the V gene TRBV20-1, with D perhaps TRBD1 (5 bases). CDR1 and CDR2 from the germline V gene are DFQATT and SNEGSKA (reference sequence). This CDR3 has 15 residues. Trimming shortened V by 3 bases and J by 6 bases, and 18 bases separated the two germline ends. The chain's CDR3 is CSASEGPGLSQPQHF. The CDR3 nucleotides read TGCAGTGCTAGCGAGGGACCAGGTTTAAGTCAGCCCCAGCATTTT.

About this clonotype: A read error may produce the germline difference seen at one junction end. J is TRBJ2-1 and V is TRBV11-3; TRBD1 matches 7 bases. In germline, CDR1 is SGHNT, CDR2 YENEEA. The CDR3 covers 16 residues. CDR3 in amino acids: CASRLGTVGTNNEQFF. CDR3 in DNA: TGTGCCAGCAGATTAGGGACAGTTGGGACCAACAATGAGCAGTTCTTC.

Remarks on this clonotype: At one of its ends the junction is not consistent with the germline gene, which may arise from a read error. This chain joins TRBV7-2 and TRBJ2-6, with D maybe TRBD1 (5 bases). Germline-derived CDR1 and CDR2 are SGHTA and FQGNSA. CDR3 length: 16 residues. Here the CDR3 DNA reads TGTGCCAGCAGCTTAAGACACAGCTCTGGGGCCAACGCCCTGACTTTC. Protein: CASSLRHSSGANALTF.

The CDR3 loop reads CASSPGQLTRETQYF. The CDR3 region has the DNA TGTGCCAGCAGCCCGGGACAGCTAACCCGAGAGACCCAGTACTTC. This rearrangement joins TRBV6-2 or TRBV6-3 to TRBJ2-5, with TRBD1 identical over 7 bases. Trimming removed 6 bases from V and 4 bases from J; junction bases left unmatched: 11. Germline V lookup: CDR1 MNHEY, CDR2 SVGEGT. The CDR3 totals 15 residues.

The V gene is TRBV5-1, the J gene TRBJ2-5; 10 nucleotides align to TRBD2. Germline values: CDR1 SGHRS, CDR2 YFSETQ. The junction had 10 bases not matched to a gene; V was cut back by 4 bases and J by 1 base. CDR3 size: 17 residues. The CDR3 sequence is CASSPGTSGVTQETQYF. For the CDR3, the DNA is TGCGCCAGCAGCCCTGGCACTAGCGGGGTAACCCAAGAGACCCAGTACTTC.

This chain uses TRBV7-2 with TRBJ2-1; D remains unclear. Trimming took 5 bases from V and 9 from J, leaving 11 bases between them. CDR1 and CDR2 from the germline V gene are SGHTA and FQGNSA. This CDR3 is built from 12 residues. The CDR3 nucleotides read TGTGCCAGCAGCGGAGATTACGGTGAGCAGTTCTTC. It specifies CASSGDYGEQFF.

This chain joins TRBV2 and TRBJ2-1; TRBD2 agrees at 7 bases. V was pared by 1 base and J by 6 bases, with 3 bases of the junction left unmatched. The germline V gene has CDR1 SNHLY and CDR2 FYNNEI. The CDR3 is 14 residues long. In nucleotides, the CDR3 is TGTGCCAGCAGTGAAGGGCGCGGGGGCAATGAGCAGTTCTTC. Its translation is CASSEGRGGNEQFF.

The CDR3 nucleotides are TGTGCCAGCAGACCCTCCCGACGCAGCCTGAGCACAGATACGCAGTATTTT. It yields the protein CASRPSRRSLSTDTQYF. The chain has TRBV12-3 or TRBV12-4 and TRBJ2-3; D not resolved. The CDR3 is 17 residues long. Between the trimmed V and J ends, which lost 6 bases and 0 bases, there was a span of 19 bases.

This clonotype was seen only a few times. This chain joins TRBV20-1 and TRBJ1-2; a possible D gene is TRBD1 (6 bases). Germline loops: CDR1 DFQATT, CDR2 SNEGSKA (reference sequence). Trimming shortened V by 6 bases and J by 8 bases, and 22 bases separated the two germline ends. This CDR3 region has 14 residues. The CDR3 DNA reads TGCAGTGCCCGGCCTTGGGGGGCTACGGGCGGCTACACCTTC. Translating it yields CSARPWGATGGYTF.

CDR3 sequence reads: CASSLYVGASADTQYF. The DNA for the CDR3 is TGTGCCAGCAGTTTATATGTAGGTGCTAGCGCAGATACGCAGTATTTT. The chain employs TRBV12-3 or TRBV12-4 and TRBJ2-3, with a possible D match to TRBD2 (6 bases). This CDR3 comprises 16 residues. Trimming removed 2 bases at V and 4 bases at J, with 16 bases between.